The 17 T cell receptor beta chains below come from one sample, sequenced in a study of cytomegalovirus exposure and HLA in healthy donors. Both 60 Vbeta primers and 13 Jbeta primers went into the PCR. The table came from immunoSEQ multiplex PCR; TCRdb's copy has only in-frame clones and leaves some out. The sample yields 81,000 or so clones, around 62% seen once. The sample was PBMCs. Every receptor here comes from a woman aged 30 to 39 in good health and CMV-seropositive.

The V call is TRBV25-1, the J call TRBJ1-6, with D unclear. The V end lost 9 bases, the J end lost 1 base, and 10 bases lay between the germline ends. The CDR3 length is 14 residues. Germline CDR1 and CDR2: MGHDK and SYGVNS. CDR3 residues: CASQINSYNSPLHF. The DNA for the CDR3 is TGTGCCAGTCAGATAAATTCCTATAATTCACCCCTCCACTTT.

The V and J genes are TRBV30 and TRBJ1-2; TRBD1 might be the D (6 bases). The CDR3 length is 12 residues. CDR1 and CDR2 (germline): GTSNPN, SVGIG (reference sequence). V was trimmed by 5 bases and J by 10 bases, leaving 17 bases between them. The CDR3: CAWSGGDVHYTF. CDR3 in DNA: TGTGCCTGGTCGGGGGGCGACGTACACTACACCTTC. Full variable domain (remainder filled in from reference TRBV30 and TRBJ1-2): SQTIHQWPATLVQPVGSPLSLECTVEGTSNPNLYWYRQAAGRGLQLLFYSVGIGQISSEVPQNLSASRPQDRQFILSSKKLLLSDSGFYLCAWSGGDVHYTFGSGTRLTVV.

The CDR3 loop is CASSTNTGGTDTQYF. CDR3 nucleotide sequence: TGTGCCAGCAGCACTAATACGGGGGGCACAGATACGCAGTATTTT. The V and J genes are TRBV7-8 and TRBJ2-3, with a possible D match to TRBD2 (6 bases). The CDR3 length is 15 residues. V lost 5 bases to trimming and J lost 1 base, with 13 bases between them. Germline V gives CDR1 SGHVS, CDR2 FQNEAQ.

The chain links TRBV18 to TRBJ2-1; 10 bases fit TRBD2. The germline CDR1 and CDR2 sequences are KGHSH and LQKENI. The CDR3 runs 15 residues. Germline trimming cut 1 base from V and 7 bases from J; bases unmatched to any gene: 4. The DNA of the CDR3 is TGTGCCAGCTCACCACTAGCGGGGGGACAAAATGAGCAGTTCTTC. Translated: CASSPLAGGQNEQFF.

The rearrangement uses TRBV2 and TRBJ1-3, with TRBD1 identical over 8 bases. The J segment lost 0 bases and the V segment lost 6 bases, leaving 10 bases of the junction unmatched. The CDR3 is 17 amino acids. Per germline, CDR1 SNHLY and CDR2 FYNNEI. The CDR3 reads CASSATGTGPSGNTIYF. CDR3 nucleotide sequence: TGTGCCAGCAGCGCTACCGGGACAGGTCCCTCTGGAAACACCATATATTTT.

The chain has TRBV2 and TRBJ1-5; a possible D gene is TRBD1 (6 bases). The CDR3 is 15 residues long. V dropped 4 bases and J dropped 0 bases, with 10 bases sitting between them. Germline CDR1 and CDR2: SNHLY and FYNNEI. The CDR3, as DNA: TGTGCCAGCAGTGCTAGGGGGGGTAGCAATCAGCCCCAGCATTTT. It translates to CASSARGGSNQPQHF.

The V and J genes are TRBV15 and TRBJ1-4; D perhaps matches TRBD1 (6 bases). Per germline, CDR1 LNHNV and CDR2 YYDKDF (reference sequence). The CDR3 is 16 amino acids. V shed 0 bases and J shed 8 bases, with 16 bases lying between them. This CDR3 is CATSRESRGWGEKLFF. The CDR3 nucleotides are TGTGCCACCAGCAGAGAAAGCAGGGGCTGGGGCGAAAAACTGTTTTTT.

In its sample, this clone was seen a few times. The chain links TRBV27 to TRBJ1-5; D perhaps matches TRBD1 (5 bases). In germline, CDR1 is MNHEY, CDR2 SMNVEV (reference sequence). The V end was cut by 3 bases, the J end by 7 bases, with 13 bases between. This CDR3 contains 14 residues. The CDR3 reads CASSLGGEGQPQHF. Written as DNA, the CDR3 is TGTGCCAGCAGTTTGGGAGGGGAAGGGCAGCCCCAGCATTTT.

The CDR3, as DNA: TGCGCCAGCAGTTCGGGGGGTGGCCACTCAACCCTCCACTTT. It translates to CASSSGGGHSTLHF. The chain recombines TRBV10-2 with TRBJ1-6; weak D call: TRBD1 (5 bases). CDR1 and CDR2 from the germline V gene are WSHSY and SAAADI. This CDR3 has 14 amino acids. V lost 5 bases and J 14 bases, leaving 19 bases between the germline ends.

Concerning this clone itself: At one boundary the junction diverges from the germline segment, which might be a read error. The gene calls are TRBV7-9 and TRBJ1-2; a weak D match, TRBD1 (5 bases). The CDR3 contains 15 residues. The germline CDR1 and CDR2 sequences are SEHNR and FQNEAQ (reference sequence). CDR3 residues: CASSDIDGGSRGYPF. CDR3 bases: TGTGCCAGCAGCGATATTGACGGGGGATCGCGCGGCTACCCCTTC. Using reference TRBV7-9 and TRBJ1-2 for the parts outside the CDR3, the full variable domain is DTGVSQNPRHKITKRGQNVTFRCDPISEHNRLYWYRQTLGQGPEFLTYFQNEAQLEKSRLLSDRFSAERPKGSFSTLEIQRTEQGDSAMYLCASSDIDGGSRGYPFGSGTRLTVV.

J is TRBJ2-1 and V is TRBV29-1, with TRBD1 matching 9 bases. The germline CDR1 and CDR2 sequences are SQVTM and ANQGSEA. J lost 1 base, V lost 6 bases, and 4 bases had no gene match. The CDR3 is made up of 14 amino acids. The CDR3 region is CSVTGTGSYNEQFF. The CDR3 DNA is TGCAGCGTAACCGGGACAGGGTCCTACAATGAGCAGTTCTTC.

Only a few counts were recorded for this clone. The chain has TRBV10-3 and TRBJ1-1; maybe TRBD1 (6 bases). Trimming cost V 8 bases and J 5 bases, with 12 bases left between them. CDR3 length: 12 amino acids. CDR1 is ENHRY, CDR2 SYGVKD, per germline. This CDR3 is CAIGAQGTEAFF. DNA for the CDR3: TGTGCCATCGGGGCACAGGGAACTGAAGCTTTCTTT.

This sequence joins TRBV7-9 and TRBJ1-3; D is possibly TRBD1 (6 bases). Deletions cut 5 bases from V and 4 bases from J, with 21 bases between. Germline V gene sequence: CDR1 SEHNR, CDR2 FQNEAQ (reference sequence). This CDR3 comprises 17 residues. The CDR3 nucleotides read TGTGCCAGCAGCCCCGGCATGGGGGCGAACTCAGGAAACACCATATATTTT. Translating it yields CASSPGMGANSGNTIYF.

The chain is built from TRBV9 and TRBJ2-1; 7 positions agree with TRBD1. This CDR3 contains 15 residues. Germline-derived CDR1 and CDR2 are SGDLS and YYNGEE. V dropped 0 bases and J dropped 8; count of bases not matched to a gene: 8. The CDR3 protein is CASSVEGASYHEQFF. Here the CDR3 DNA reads TGTGCCAGCAGCGTAGAGGGGGCATCTTACCATGAGCAGTTCTTC.

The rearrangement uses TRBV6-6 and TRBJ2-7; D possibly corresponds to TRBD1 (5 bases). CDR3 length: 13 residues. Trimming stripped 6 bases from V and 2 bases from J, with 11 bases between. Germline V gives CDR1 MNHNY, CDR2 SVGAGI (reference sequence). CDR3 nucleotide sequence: TGTGCCAGCAGCCTACAGGCCCCCTACGAGCAGTACTTC. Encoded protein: CASSLQAPYEQYF.

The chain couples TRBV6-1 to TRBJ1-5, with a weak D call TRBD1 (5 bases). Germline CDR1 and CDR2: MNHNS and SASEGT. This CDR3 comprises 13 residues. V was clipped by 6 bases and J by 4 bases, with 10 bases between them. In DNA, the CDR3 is TGTGCCAGCAGATACCAGGGAAATCAGCCCCAGCATTTT. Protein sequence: CASRYQGNQPQHF.

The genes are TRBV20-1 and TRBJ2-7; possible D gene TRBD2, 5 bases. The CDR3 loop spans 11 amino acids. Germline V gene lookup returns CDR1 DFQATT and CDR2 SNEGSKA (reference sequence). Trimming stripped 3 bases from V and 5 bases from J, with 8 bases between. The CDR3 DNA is TGCAGTGCTAGCCTCGGGGACGAGCAGTACTTC. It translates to CSASLGDEQYF.